This entry features one T cell receptor beta chain sequence. Antigen: not known. An assay was performed, and its level was deep. The repertoire was sequenced with immunoSEQ multiplex PCR; TCRdb's copy has only in-frame clones and lacks some. This sample has roughly 1 million clones; roughly 74% occur once, and the top ten carry approximately 0.56%. The sample originates from a study of shared clonotypes between healthy human individuals. The CDR3 is 16 residues long. V was pared by 2 bases and J by 2 bases, with 15 bases between. Germline values: CDR1 MDHEN, CDR2 SYDVKM. Study outcomes and limitations: Deeper or shallower sequencing was expected to change how clonotypes are shared among donors. The study generally estimated greater richness for naive than memory subsets.

The sequenced material came from memory CD4+ T cells from PBMCs. Subset denoted: CD45RA-negative fraction. The chain is built from TRBV28 and TRBJ1-2; weak D call: TRBD1 (5 bases). This clonotype originated in a man aged 18 to 35 in good health. Some clones in this sample may be carry-over from other donors' samples. This CDR3 is CASSLGGGGRNYGYTF. The CDR3, as DNA: TGTGCCAGCAGTTTAGGGGGTGGGGGTCGGAACTATGGCTACACCTTC.